Below, 7 T cell receptor beta chains from the same sample are listed, as sequenced in a study of blood T cells in healthy people across ages. For the second PCR, which ran for about 7 to 12 cycles, a sample-barcoded 5' primer and a J-beta primer mix were used. TCRdb used MiXCR to reprocess the 5' RACE reads, holding one entry per CDR3 protein. The sample contains around 500,000 distinct CDR3 sequences, around 48% of which appear only once. Sequenced sample: blood. The receptor source for this set is a man older than 75 in good health.

The chain has TRBV7-9 and TRBJ2-4; 15 bases fit TRBD2. This CDR3 is built from 18 residues. The V segment lost 11 bases and the J segment 13 bases; nucleotides outside the gene matches: 24. In germline, CDR1 is SEHNR, CDR2 FQNEAQ (reference sequence). CDR3 sequence: CADSGRTSGGDLPYGQYF. The CDR3 DNA is TGTGCCGACAGCGGACGGACTAGCGGGGGGGACCTCCCATACGGGCAGTACTTC.

This clonotype was seen a handful of times. CDR3 region: CASSQEKGARDIQYF. The CDR3 coding sequence is TGCGCCAGCAGCCAAGAAAAGGGGGCTAGGGACATTCAGTACTTC. The chain couples TRBV4-1 to TRBJ2-4, with 7 nucleotides matching TRBD1. V trimming: 0 bases; J trimming: 8 bases; junction bases outside the gene matches: 7. From germline, CDR1 is MGHRA and CDR2 YSYEKL. The CDR3 loop spans 15 amino acids.

The table lists this clonotype with a count of one. The V call is TRBV2, the J call TRBJ1-2, with TRBD1 matching 10 bases. With V trimmed by 8 bases and J by 4 bases, 4 bases remained unmatched. The germline gives CDR1 SNHLY, CDR2 FYNNEI. CDR3 size: 13 residues. CDR3: CASGDRGSYGYTF. CDR3 DNA: TGTGCCAGCGGGGACAGGGGAAGCTATGGCTACACCTTC.

This chain uses TRBV4-1 with TRBJ2-1; a weak D match, TRBD1 (6 bases). Germline V lookup: CDR1 MGHRA, CDR2 YSYEKL. Trimming left V 3 bases short and J 5 bases short, with 17 bases between. CDR3 length: 16 residues. CDR3 in amino acids: CASSQPAGVTDNEQFF. The CDR3 DNA reads TGCGCCAGCAGCCAGCCAGCAGGGGTTACTGACAATGAGCAGTTCTTC.

This clonotype was seen once. This chain connects TRBV5-1 to TRBJ2-5, with 10 bases that match TRBD2. Germline CDR1 SGHRS, CDR2 YFSETQ. V shed 6 bases and J 11 bases; nucleotides not matched to a gene: 19. This CDR3 has 16 amino acids. The DNA for the CDR3 is TGCGCCAGCACTCTGGCTAGCGGGAGTTTTGGAGGTGAGCAGTACTTC. This codes for CASTLASGSFGGEQYF.

The chain combines TRBV7-2 with TRBJ1-3; maybe TRBD1 (5 bases). V lost 5 bases and J 4 bases, leaving 15 bases between the germline ends. Per germline, CDR1 SGHTA and CDR2 FQGNSA. This CDR3 contains 15 residues. CDR3 bases: TGTGCCAGCAGCCCCACTCCCAGGGAGGGAAACACCATATATTTT. Amino acid sequence: CASSPTPREGNTIYF.

Remarks on this clonotype: At one end the junction does not follow the germline gene, possibly because of a read error. CDR3 bases: TGTGCCAGCAGCTTGGGATCCACAGATACGCGGTATTTT. Amino acids: CASSLGSTDTRYF. The V gene is TRBV7-2, the J gene TRBJ2-3; the D is unclear. Germline values: CDR1 SGHTA, CDR2 FQGNSA. There are 13 residues in the CDR3.